Below, one T cell receptor (beta chain) is given with its context. This may be a read error: a much more frequent sequence differs by one nucleotide. The sample originates from a study of regulatory T cells in long-lasting Graves disease. CDR3 length: 15 residues. With 2 bases clipped from V and 2 bases from J, the junction kept 5 bases outside the gene matches. Germline V CDR1 and CDR2: DFQATT, SNEGSKA (reference sequence). Stated time point: newly diagnosed GD, antithyroid drugs for less than 3 months. PBMC-extracted RNA yielded the TCR library. Arm-PCR of CDR3 regions with iRepertoire HTBI primers generated TCR beta libraries. Each CDR3 protein is one row after TCRdb ran MiXCR on the multiplex PCR reads. The sample carries hundreds of thousands of distinct CDR3 sequences, roughly 14% recorded once. These same records also appear under a second study, on T cells in Graves' hyperthyroidism and ophthalmopathy. That paper notes: The hyperthyroidism patients had all been newly diagnosed, and their disease duration was under 2 months. Their ages ranged from 18 to 65 years. Initially, a first-round RT-PCR of the TCR CDR3 employed the HTBI primer set. Blood samples included most of the expanded thyroid clonotypes exceeding 0.001.

Sequenced here: peripheral blood mononuclear cells (PBMCs), sampled at new diagnosis, from a patient treated with antithyroid drugs. The chain employs TRBV20-1 and TRBJ2-5; 10 bases fit TRBD2. The receptor was derived from a man aged 30 to 45 with Graves disease. Here the CDR3 reads CSARNGAGGQETQYF. The DNA of the CDR3 is TGCAGTGCTAGAAATGGAGCGGGAGGGCAAGAGACCCAGTACTTC.